This passage covers 27 T cell receptor beta chains from one sample sequenced in a study of Ad26.COV2.S vaccination and SARS-CoV-2 variants. Treatment reported: some 20 received Ad26.COV2.S at low or high dose, single or two shots; about 5 received placebo; per-sample allocation not given. Sampling was done on day 63 after the first vaccine or placebo injection. Sequenced by immunoSEQ multiplex PCR; TCRdb stores in-frame clones only, minus some. In the table there are approximately 360,000 clones, about 83% of which are singletons. Sequences were derived from peripheral blood, sampled in a trial of Ad26.COV2.S vaccine versus placebo. These receptor sequences come from a person aged 18 to 59 who received the Ad26.COV2.S COVID-19 vaccine or a placebo.

This clone was seen only once. This chain joins TRBV13 and TRBJ2-2; 9 bases fit TRBD2. This CDR3 comprises 15 residues. Germline assignment: CDR1 PRHDT and CDR2 FYEKMQ (reference sequence). V was pared by 4 bases and J by 4 bases, with 4 bases of the junction left unmatched. The CDR3: CASSSAGGLTGELFF. Written as DNA, the CDR3 is TGTGCCAGCAGCTCAGCGGGAGGTCTCACCGGGGAGCTGTTTTTT. The whole variable domain, filled in from reference TRBV13 and TRBJ2-2, reads AAGVIQSPRHLIKEKRETATLKCYPIPRHDTVYWYQQGPGQDPQFLISFYEKMQSDKGSIPDRFSAQQFSDYHSELNMSSLELGDSALYFCASSSAGGLTGELFFGEGSRLTVL.

This chain connects TRBV9 to TRBJ2-3; D is unresolved. Trimming removed 4 bases from V and 0 bases from J, with 12 bases in between. The CDR3 length is 15 residues. In germline, CDR1 is SGDLS, CDR2 YYNGEE. The CDR3: CASSQAITSTDTQYF. As DNA, the CDR3 is TGTGCCAGCAGCCAGGCGATAACTAGCACAGATACGCAGTATTTT.

CDR3 loop: CASTDRPTDGYTF. CDR3 DNA sequence: TGTGCCAGCACCGACCGCCCGACAGATGGCTACACCTTC. This chain links TRBV21-1 with TRBJ1-2; the DNA was not used to check the table's D call, TRBD1. TRBV21-1 is noted as a pseudogene. The CDR3 runs 13 residues.

The gene calls are TRBV7-9 and TRBJ1-4; tentatively, D is TRBD1 (5 bases). The V and J ends lost 5 bases and 7 bases respectively, with 14 bases between them. CDR1 and CDR2 from the germline V gene are SEHNR and FQNEAQ (reference sequence). CDR3 length equals 14 residues. This chain's CDR3 is CASSPQGGGEKLFF. The CDR3 coding sequence is TGTGCCAGCAGCCCCCAGGGTGGGGGTGAAAAACTGTTTTTT.

As concerns this clone: The sample carries other DNA sequences with the same CDR3. The chain is built from TRBV3-1 (or the pseudogene TRBV3-2) and TRBJ1-6, with D possibly TRBD1 on 6 matching bases. Germline V lookup: CDR1 LGHDT, CDR2 YNNKEL (reference sequence). The CDR3 consists of 14 residues. V lost 3 bases and J 7 bases, leaving 10 bases between the germline ends. The CDR3 here is CASSQGTTNSPLHF. As DNA, the CDR3 is TGTGCCAGCAGCCAGGGGACAACCAATTCACCCCTCCACTTT.

The chain has TRBV2 and TRBJ1-1, with TRBD1 matching over 8 bases. This CDR3 comprises 15 residues. Germline V gene lookup returns CDR1 SNHLY and CDR2 FYNNEI. Trimming removed 1 base from V and 4 bases from J; junction bases left unmatched: 5. CDR3 sequence reads: CASSEGGRGPTEAFF. In DNA form, the CDR3 reads TGTGCCAGCAGTGAAGGGGGCAGGGGGCCCACTGAAGCTTTCTTT.

In its sample, this clone was seen a few times. This rearrangement joins TRBV11-2 to TRBJ2-1; 7 nucleotides agree with TRBD2. Germline CDR1 reads SGHAT; CDR2 reads FQNNGV. V was pared by 1 base and J by 2 bases, with 11 bases of the junction left unmatched. The CDR3 consists of 18 residues. The CDR3 region is CASSLGSTSLATYNEQFF. In nucleotides, the CDR3 is TGTGCCAGCAGCTTAGGATCGACTAGCCTAGCTACCTACAATGAGCAGTTCTTC.

The chain's CDR3 is CASSDNLPGYEQYF. Written as DNA, the CDR3 is TGTGCCAGCAGCGATAATTTACCGGGTTACGAGCAGTACTTC. J is TRBJ2-7 and V is TRBV6-5, with unresolved D. Trimming stripped 6 bases from V and 4 bases from J, with 16 bases between. The germline gives CDR1 MNHEY, CDR2 SVGAGI. This CDR3 is built from 14 residues.

This clone was counted only a few times. V is TRBV7-9 and J is TRBJ1-5; D unclear. CDR1 SEHNR and CDR2 FQNEAQ come from the germline V gene (reference sequence). The CDR3 is 17 residues long. Trimming removed 0 bases at V and 3 bases at J, with 15 bases between. Here the CDR3 reads CASSLARKGRANQPQHF. The CDR3, as DNA: TGTGCCAGCAGCTTAGCTCGTAAGGGAAGAGCCAATCAGCCCCAGCATTTT.

For the CDR3, the DNA is TGTGCCAGTAGCCCGGGACAGCCAGAGTACAATGAGCAGTTCTTC. Translating gives CASSPGQPEYNEQFF. The rearrangement links TRBV19 to TRBJ2-1; 7 bases fit TRBD1. Germline loops: CDR1 LNHDA, CDR2 SQIVND (reference sequence). V dropped 6 bases and J dropped 4; count of bases not matched to a gene: 9. CDR3 size: 15 residues.

The genes are TRBV24-1 and TRBJ2-2; 9 positions agree with TRBD2. Germline assignment: CDR1 KGHDR and CDR2 SFDVKD. With 3 bases clipped from V and 5 bases from J, the junction kept 9 bases outside the gene matches. The CDR3 has 17 amino acids. CDR3 sequence reads: CATSDRSGGPKTGELFF. CDR3 DNA sequence: TGTGCCACCAGTGATCGAAGCGGGGGGCCTAAAACCGGGGAGCTGTTTTTT.

CDR3 sequence (DNA): TGTGCCAGCAGTGGGTCGGGTGGCTACACCTTC. Protein sequence: CASSGSGGYTF. The V call is TRBV2, the J call TRBJ1-2; no firm D call. Germline loops: CDR1 SNHLY, CDR2 FYNNEI. Trimming shortened V by 4 bases and J by 7 bases, and 7 bases separated the two germline ends. The CDR3 extends over 11 amino acids.

The chain recombines TRBV27 with TRBJ1-6, with D perhaps TRBD1 (5 bases). V dropped 11 bases and J dropped 10 bases, with 15 bases sitting between them. This CDR3 is 12 amino acids long. Looked up from germline, CDR1 is MNHEY and CDR2 is SMNVEV (reference sequence). The DNA of the CDR3 is TGTGCCCCCCACAGGACCGTCTCACCCCTCCACTTT. It specifies CAPHRTVSPLHF.

The chain uses TRBV29-1 and TRBJ1-1; D not certain. Germline loops: CDR1 SQVTM, CDR2 ANQGSEA. V was shortened by 6 bases and J by 4 bases, with 18 bases between the two germline ends. This CDR3 comprises 14 residues. Here the CDR3 reads CSVSAGSLGTEAFF. The CDR3 nucleotides are TGCAGCGTCTCGGCGGGGTCCCTTGGCACTGAAGCTTTCTTT.

This clone is a singleton in its sample. The chain links TRBV24-1 to TRBJ2-5, with no clear D. Germline loops: CDR1 KGHDR, CDR2 SFDVKD. Trimming removed 2 bases from V and 1 base from J, with 10 bases in between. This CDR3 region has 15 residues. The CDR3 region is CATSDSQWSQETQYF. Written as DNA, the CDR3 is TGTGCCACCAGTGATTCACAGTGGTCCCAAGAGACCCAGTACTTC.

The chain uses TRBV7-9 and TRBJ1-2; D is unclear. CDR3 size: 15 residues. The germline V gene has CDR1 SEHNR and CDR2 FQNEAQ (reference sequence). Between the trimmed V and J ends, which lost 4 bases and 0 bases, there was a span of 12 bases. DNA of the CDR3: TGTGCCAGCAGCTCTGTGGGCTCGTCTAACTATGGCTACACCTTC. This translates into CASSSVGSSNYGYTF.

This sequence joins TRBV11-2 and TRBJ2-7; D is possibly TRBD1 or TRBD2 (5 bases each). The CDR3 contains 13 residues. V was cut by 5 bases and J by 7 bases, with 15 bases left in between. The germline gives CDR1 SGHAT, CDR2 FQNNGV. The DNA of the CDR3 is TGTGCCAGCAGCCCAGGGACCCCTAGGGAGCAGTACTTC. Its translation: CASSPGTPREQYF.

V and J are TRBV25-1 and TRBJ2-5; no clear D. V dropped 3 bases and J dropped 4 bases, with 9 bases sitting between them. Germline V lookup: CDR1 MGHDK, CDR2 SYGVNS. This CDR3 is 13 amino acids long. The CDR3 here is CASSEVGVETQYF. As DNA, the CDR3 is TGTGCCAGCAGTGAGGTTGGGGTAGAGACCCAGTACTTC. The full variable domain, with the rest looked up from reference TRBV25-1 and TRBJ2-5, is EADIYQTPRYLVIGTGKKITLECSQTMGHDKMYWYQQDPGMELHLIHYSYGVNSTEKGDLSSESTVSRIRTEHFPLTLESARPSHTSQYLCASSEVGVETQYFGPGTRLLVL.

The chain has TRBV19 and TRBJ2-7; TRBD1 is a possible D gene (6 bases). CDR3 length: 14 residues. The V gene's germline CDR1 is LNHDA and CDR2 SQIVND (reference sequence). V dropped 3 bases and J dropped 3 bases, with 12 bases sitting between them. The CDR3 region has the DNA TGTGCCAGTAGTATTGGGGGCAGGGGCTACGAGCAGTACTTC. Its translation: CASSIGGRGYEQYF.

This clone was detected only once. V is TRBV6-5 and J is TRBJ2-5; no reliable D call. There are 14 residues in the CDR3. Germline-derived CDR1 and CDR2 are MNHEY and SVGAGI. V lost 1 base, J lost 2 bases, and 8 bases lay in between. The CDR3 sequence is CASSYWTDQETQYF. CDR3 DNA sequence: TGTGCCAGCAGTTACTGGACGGATCAAGAGACCCAGTACTTC.

The chain links TRBV27 to TRBJ1-1; TRBD1 might be the D (5 bases). Germline V gives CDR1 MNHEY, CDR2 SMNVEV (reference sequence). The V end lost 3 bases, the J end lost 11 bases, and 19 bases lay between the germline ends. There are 14 residues in the CDR3. The CDR3, as DNA: TGTGCCAGCAGTTTGAGTCCCCGCCAGGGAGGTGCTTTCTTT. This sequence encodes CASSLSPRQGGAFF.

V usage is TRBV4-1 and J usage is TRBJ2-1, with 15 nucleotides matching TRBD2. V shed 3 bases and J 9 bases; nucleotides not matched to a gene: 6. Germline-derived CDR1 and CDR2 are MGHRA and YSYEKL. There are 16 residues in the CDR3. This chain's CDR3 is CASSQEGLAGGSEQFF. In DNA, the CDR3 is TGCGCCAGCAGCCAGGAGGGACTAGCGGGGGGCTCTGAGCAGTTCTTC.

The chain couples TRBV5-6 to TRBJ2-7; tentative D call: TRBD1 (5 bases). The CDR3 length is 13 residues. Looked up from germline, CDR1 is SGHDT and CDR2 is YYEEEE. Trimming cost V 0 bases and J 5 bases, with 9 bases left between them. CDR3 residues: CASSLGGHHEQYF. CDR3 DNA sequence: TGTGCCAGCAGCTTGGGGGGCCACCACGAGCAGTACTTC.

The V and J genes are TRBV9 and TRBJ1-4; the D gene is possibly TRBD1 (6 bases). The CDR3 loop spans 15 amino acids. The V and J ends lost 4 bases and 8 bases respectively, with 18 bases between them. The germline gives CDR1 SGDLS, CDR2 YYNGEE. The CDR3 loop is CASSSSTGTNEKLFF. The CDR3 nucleotides read TGTGCCAGCAGCTCTTCCACGGGGACAAACGAAAAACTGTTTTTT.

The chain employs TRBV12-3 or TRBV12-4 and TRBJ2-5; D is unclear. CDR3 length: 12 residues. Deletions cut 5 bases from V and 2 bases from J, with 6 bases between. The chain's CDR3 is CASSRGQETQYF. The CDR3 region has the DNA TGTGCCAGCAGTAGAGGACAAGAGACCCAGTACTTC.

The V call is TRBV13, the J call TRBJ1-1; maybe TRBD1 (6 bases). V was clipped by 5 bases and J by 3 bases, with 10 bases between them. The CDR3 is made up of 13 amino acids. CDR1 is PRHDT and CDR2 is FYEKMQ in the germline V gene (reference sequence). CDR3 in amino acids: CASSVQGYTEAFF. In DNA, the CDR3 is TGTGCCAGCAGCGTACAGGGTTACACTGAAGCTTTCTTT.

This clone was counted a few times. V usage is TRBV4-1 and J usage is TRBJ2-2, with a weak D call TRBD2 (6 bases). The V end lost 3 bases, the J end lost 4 bases, and 9 bases lay between the germline ends. CDR3 length: 14 amino acids. The germline V gene has CDR1 MGHRA and CDR2 YSYEKL. The DNA of the CDR3 is TGCGCCAGCAGCCAGCGGGATCGCACCGGGGAGCTGTTTTTT. Protein product: CASSQRDRTGELFF.